One T cell receptor (beta chain) is described in this entry. Participants, about 18 to 90 years old, spanned around 26 US areas. This entry belongs to a study of blood T cell repertoires in COVID-19. Study-wide context: T cells, B-cell-depleted T cells, or PBMCs supplied cDNA or gDNA.

The protocol was immunoSEQ multiplex PCR, while the TCRdb copy is restricted to in-frame clones and leaves out a portion. The sample carries 330,000 or so clones, about 87% recorded once. This receptor was identified in a man aged 25-45 years who had recovered from COVID-19. The specimen sequenced was PBMCs or T cells enriched from blood (not recorded which).

DNA for the CDR3: TGTGCCAGCCTCCGTGGCCGAAGCTCTGGAAACACCATATATTTT. Its translation is CASLRGRSSGNTIYF. The chain carries TRBV2 and TRBJ1-3, with unresolved D. Germline CDR1 is SNHLY and CDR2 is FYNNEI. The V and J ends lost 8 bases and 0 bases respectively, with 14 bases between them. The CDR3 consists of 15 residues.